The 8 T cell receptor beta chains in this list originate from one sample, sequenced in a study of blood T cell repertoires in COVID-19. Using immunoSEQ multiplex PCR, the repertoire was profiled, and TCRdb retains in-frame clones only, with some absent. The data show a few hundred thousand clones, approximately 78% seen once. The source material was peripheral blood. These receptors were taken from a woman in her seventies with COVID-19, enrolled during active disease.

The chain recombines TRBV5-1 with TRBJ1-2, with 8 bases fitting TRBD1. The CDR3 totals 12 residues. The germline V gene has CDR1 SGHRS and CDR2 YFSETQ. V was pared by 7 bases and J by 4 bases, with 3 bases of the junction left unmatched. The CDR3 sequence is CASDDRGYGYTF. CDR3 bases: TGCGCCAGCGACGACAGGGGCTATGGCTACACCTTC. Together with reference TRBV5-1 and TRBJ1-2, the CDR3 gives the full variable domain: KAGVTQTPRYLIKTRGQQVTLSCSPISGHRSVSWYQQTPGQGLQFLFEYFSETQRNKGNFPGRFSGRQFSNSRSEMNVSTLELGDSALYLCASDDRGYGYTFGSGTRLTVV.

This clone showed up just a few times. The chain couples TRBV5-4 to TRBJ2-7; 7 bases match TRBD2. The CDR3 is made up of 13 amino acids. Germline V gene sequence: CDR1 SGHNT, CDR2 YYREEE (reference sequence). The junction had 6 bases not matched to a gene; V was cut back by 2 bases and J by 7 bases. The CDR3 here is CASSFSGGKEQYF. CDR3 coding DNA: TGTGCCAGCAGCTTTTCCGGGGGGAAAGAGCAGTACTTC.

The rearrangement links TRBV6-2 or TRBV6-3 to TRBJ1-1; a possible D gene is TRBD1 (5 bases). Germline CDR1 MNHEY, CDR2 SVGEGT. The CDR3 is 15 residues long. V gave up 2 bases and J gave up 0 bases, with 10 bases separating them. The CDR3 sequence: CASSYERQMNTEAFF. DNA of the CDR3: TGTGCCAGCAGTTACGAGAGACAGATGAACACTGAAGCTTTCTTT.

V and J are TRBV28 and TRBJ1-2, with 8 bases that match TRBD1. The CDR3 spans 14 residues. Trimming cost V 4 bases and J 3 bases; bases outside gene matches: 4. Germline CDR1 is MDHEN and CDR2 is SYDVKM. The CDR3 is CASSSGQGDYGYTF. The CDR3 DNA reads TGTGCCAGCAGTTCCGGACAGGGCGACTATGGCTACACCTTC.

This chain connects TRBV7-2 to TRBJ2-7; 8 nucleotides align to TRBD1. With 4 bases clipped from V and 6 bases from J, the junction kept 8 bases outside the gene matches. Germline V gene lookup returns CDR1 SGHTA and CDR2 FQGNSA. There are 14 residues in the CDR3. The CDR3 here is CASSSQGGLVEQYF. The CDR3 coding sequence is TGTGCCAGCAGCTCACAGGGGGGATTGGTCGAGCAGTACTTC.

The chain recombines TRBV7-2 with TRBJ2-1, with 12 bases lining up with TRBD2. Germline CDR1 reads SGHTA; CDR2 reads FQGNSA. The CDR3 sequence is 17 residues long. Unmatched junction bases numbered 9, after V lost 2 bases and J lost 7 bases. The CDR3 is CASSLRETSGSGNEQFF. The DNA of the CDR3 is TGTGCCAGCAGCTTACGCGAGACTAGCGGGAGTGGAAATGAGCAGTTCTTC.

The chain uses TRBV4-1 and TRBJ1-3, with a possible D match to TRBD1 (5 bases). This CDR3 spans 15 amino acids. V gave up 3 bases and J gave up 4 bases, with 13 bases separating them. Germline loops: CDR1 MGHRA, CDR2 YSYEKL. The CDR3 DNA follows: TGCGCCAGCAGCCATCCTATTGGGGCCGGAAACACCATATATTTT. Translating it yields CASSHPIGAGNTIYF.

V and J are TRBV15 and TRBJ2-3; 8 bases fit TRBD2. The length of the CDR3 is 17 residues. Unmatched junction bases numbered 11, after V lost 0 bases and J lost 6 bases. CDR1 is LNHNV and CDR2 is YYDKDF in the germline V gene (reference sequence). CDR3 residues: CATSRDGSGSLTDTQYF. The CDR3 DNA reads as TGTGCCACCAGCAGAGATGGGAGCGGGAGCCTCACGGATACGCAGTATTTT.